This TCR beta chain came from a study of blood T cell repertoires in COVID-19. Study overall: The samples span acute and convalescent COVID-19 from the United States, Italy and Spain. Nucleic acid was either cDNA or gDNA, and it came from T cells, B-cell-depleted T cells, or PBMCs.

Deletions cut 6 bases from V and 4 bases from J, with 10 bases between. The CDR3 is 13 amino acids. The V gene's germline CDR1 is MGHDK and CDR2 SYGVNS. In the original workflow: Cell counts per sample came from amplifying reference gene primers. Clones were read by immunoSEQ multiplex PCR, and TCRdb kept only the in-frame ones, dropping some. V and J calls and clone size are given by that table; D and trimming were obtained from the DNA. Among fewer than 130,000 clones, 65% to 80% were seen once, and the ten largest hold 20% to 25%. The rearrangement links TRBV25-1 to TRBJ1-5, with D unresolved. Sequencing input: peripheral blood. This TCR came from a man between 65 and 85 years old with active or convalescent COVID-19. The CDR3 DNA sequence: TGTGCCAGCAGCCTGACTGGGAATCAGCCCCAGCATTTT. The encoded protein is CASSLTGNQPQHF. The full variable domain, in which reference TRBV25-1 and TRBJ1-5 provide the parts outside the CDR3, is EADIYQTPRYLVIGTGKKITLECSQTMGHDKMYWYQQDPGMELHLIHYSYGVNSTEKGDLSSESTVSRIRTEHFPLTLESARPSHTSQYLCASSLTGNQPQHFGDGTRLSIL.